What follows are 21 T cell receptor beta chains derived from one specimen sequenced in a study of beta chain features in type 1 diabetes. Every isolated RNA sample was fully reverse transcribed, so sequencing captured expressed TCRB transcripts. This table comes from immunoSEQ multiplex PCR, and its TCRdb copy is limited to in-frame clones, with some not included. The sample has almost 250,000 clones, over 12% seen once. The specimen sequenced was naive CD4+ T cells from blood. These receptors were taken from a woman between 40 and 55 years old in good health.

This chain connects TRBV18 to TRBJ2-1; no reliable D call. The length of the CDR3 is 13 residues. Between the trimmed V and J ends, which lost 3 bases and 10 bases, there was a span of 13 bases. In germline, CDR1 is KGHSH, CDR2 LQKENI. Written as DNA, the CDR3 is TGTGCCAGCTCACCTAAGCCCCTCCCCGAGCAGTTCTTC. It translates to CASSPKPLPEQFF.

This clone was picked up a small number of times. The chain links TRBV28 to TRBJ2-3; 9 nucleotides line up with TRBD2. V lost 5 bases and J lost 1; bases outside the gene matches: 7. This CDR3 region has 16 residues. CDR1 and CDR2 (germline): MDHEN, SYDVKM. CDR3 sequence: CASSPPASGGTDTQYF. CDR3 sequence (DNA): TGTGCCAGCAGTCCCCCGGCTAGCGGGGGCACAGATACGCAGTATTTT.

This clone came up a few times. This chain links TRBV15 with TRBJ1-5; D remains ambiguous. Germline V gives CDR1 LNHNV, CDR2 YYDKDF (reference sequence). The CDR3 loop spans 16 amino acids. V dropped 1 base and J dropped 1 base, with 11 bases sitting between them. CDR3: CATSRVGQISNQPQHF. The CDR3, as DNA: TGTGCCACCAGCAGAGTTGGCCAGATAAGCAATCAGCCCCAGCATTTT.

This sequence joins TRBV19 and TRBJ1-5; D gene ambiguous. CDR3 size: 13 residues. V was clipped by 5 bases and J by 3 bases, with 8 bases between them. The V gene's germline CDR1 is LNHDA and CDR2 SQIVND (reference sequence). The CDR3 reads CASSGRINQPQHF. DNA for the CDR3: TGTGCCAGTAGTGGGAGGATCAATCAGCCCCAGCATTTT.

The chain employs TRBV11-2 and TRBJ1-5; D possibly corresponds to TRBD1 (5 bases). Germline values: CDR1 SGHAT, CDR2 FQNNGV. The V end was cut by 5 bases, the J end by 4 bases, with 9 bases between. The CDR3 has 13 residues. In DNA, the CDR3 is TGTGCCAGCAGCCTCAGGGTTAATCAGCCCCAGCATTTT. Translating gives CASSLRVNQPQHF. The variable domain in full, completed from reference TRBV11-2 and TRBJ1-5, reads EAGVAQSPRYKIIEKRQSVAFWCNPISGHATLYWYQQILGQGPKLLIQFQNNGVVDDSQLPKDRFSAERLKGVDSTLKIQPAKLEDSAVYLCASSLRVNQPQHFGDGTRLSIL.

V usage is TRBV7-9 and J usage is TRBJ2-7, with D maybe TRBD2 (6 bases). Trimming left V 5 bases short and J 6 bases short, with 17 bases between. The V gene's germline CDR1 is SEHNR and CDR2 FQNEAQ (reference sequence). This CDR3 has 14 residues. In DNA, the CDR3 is TGTGCCAGCAGCCTCCCGGTCCCGACTAGCGAGCAGTACTTC. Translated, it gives CASSLPVPTSEQYF.

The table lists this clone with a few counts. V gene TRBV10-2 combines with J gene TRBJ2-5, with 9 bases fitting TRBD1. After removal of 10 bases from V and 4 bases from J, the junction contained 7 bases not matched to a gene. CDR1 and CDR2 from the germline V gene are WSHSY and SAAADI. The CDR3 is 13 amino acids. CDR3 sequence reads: CATTGGRRETQYF. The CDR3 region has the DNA TGCGCCACCACAGGGGGCCGCCGAGAGACCCAGTACTTC.

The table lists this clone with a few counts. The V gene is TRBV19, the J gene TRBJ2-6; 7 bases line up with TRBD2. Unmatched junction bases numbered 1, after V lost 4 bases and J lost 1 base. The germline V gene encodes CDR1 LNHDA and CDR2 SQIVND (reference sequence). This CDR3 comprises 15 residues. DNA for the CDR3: TGTGCCAGTAGTAACGGGGGGTCTGGGGCCAACGTCCTGACTTTC. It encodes CASSNGGSGANVLTF.

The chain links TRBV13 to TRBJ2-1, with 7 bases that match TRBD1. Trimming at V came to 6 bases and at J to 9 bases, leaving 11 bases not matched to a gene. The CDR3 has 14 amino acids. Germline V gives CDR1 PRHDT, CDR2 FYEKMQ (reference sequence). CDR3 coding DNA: TGTGCCAGCAGACTCGGACAGGTTTATAGTGAGCAGTTCTTC. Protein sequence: CASRLGQVYSEQFF.

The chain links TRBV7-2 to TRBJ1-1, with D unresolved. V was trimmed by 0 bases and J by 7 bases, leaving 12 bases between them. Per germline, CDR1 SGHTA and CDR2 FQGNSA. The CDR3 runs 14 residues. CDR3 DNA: TGTGCCAGCAGCTTAGCGACTAGGGCGGGTGAAGCTTTCTTT. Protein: CASSLATRAGEAFF.

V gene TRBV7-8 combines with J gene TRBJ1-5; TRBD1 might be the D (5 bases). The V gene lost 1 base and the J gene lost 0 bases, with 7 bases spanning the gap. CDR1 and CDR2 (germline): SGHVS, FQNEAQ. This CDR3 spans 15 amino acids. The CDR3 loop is CASSLVGGSNQPQHF. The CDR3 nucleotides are TGTGCCAGCAGCTTAGTGGGGGGTAGCAATCAGCCCCAGCATTTT.

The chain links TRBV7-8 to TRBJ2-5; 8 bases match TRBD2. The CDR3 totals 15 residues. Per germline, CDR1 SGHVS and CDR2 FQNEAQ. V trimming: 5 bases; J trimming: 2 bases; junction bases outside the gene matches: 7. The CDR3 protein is CASSLSGGLQETQYF. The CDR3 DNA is TGTGCCAGCAGCCTGAGCGGGGGTCTACAAGAGACCCAGTACTTC.

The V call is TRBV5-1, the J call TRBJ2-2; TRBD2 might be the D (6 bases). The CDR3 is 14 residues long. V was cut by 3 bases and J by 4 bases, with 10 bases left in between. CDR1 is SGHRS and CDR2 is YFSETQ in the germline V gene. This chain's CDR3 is CASSSNGGTGELFF. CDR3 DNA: TGCGCCAGCAGCTCTAACGGGGGCACCGGGGAGCTGTTTTTT.

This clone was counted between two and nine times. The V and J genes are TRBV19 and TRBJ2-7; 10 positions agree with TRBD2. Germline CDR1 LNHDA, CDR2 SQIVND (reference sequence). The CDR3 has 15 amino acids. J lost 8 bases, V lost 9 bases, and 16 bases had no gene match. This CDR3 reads CASTTGVAGGLKQYF. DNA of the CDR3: TGTGCCAGCACCACCGGGGTAGCGGGGGGCCTCAAGCAGTACTTC.

CDR3 nucleotides: TGTGCCAGCAACCGGGAGGGAATTTTGGAGACCCAGTACTTC. It is translated as CASNREGILETQYF. The V gene is TRBV2, the J gene TRBJ2-5, with TRBD2 identical over 8 bases. This CDR3 is built from 14 residues. The junction had 9 bases not matched to a gene; V was cut back by 7 bases and J by 5 bases. Germline V lookup: CDR1 SNHLY, CDR2 FYNNEI.

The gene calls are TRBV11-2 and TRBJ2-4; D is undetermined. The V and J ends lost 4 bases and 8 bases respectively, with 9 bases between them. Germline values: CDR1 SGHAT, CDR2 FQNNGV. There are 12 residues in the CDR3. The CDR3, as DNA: TGTGCCAGCAGCTCGAGTCGGGACATTCAGTACTTC. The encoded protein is CASSSSRDIQYF.

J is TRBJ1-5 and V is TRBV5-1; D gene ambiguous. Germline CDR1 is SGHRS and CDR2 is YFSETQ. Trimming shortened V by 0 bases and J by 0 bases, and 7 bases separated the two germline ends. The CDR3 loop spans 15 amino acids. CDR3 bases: TGCGCCAGCAGCTTGGGTGAGGATAGCAATCAGCCCCAGCATTTT. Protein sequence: CASSLGEDSNQPQHF.

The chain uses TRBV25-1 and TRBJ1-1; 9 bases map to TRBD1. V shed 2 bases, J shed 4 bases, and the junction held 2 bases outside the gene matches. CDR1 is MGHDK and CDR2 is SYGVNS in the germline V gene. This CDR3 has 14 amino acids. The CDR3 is CASSEGGQGTEAFF. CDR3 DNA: TGTGCCAGCAGTGAAGGGGGACAGGGCACTGAAGCTTTCTTT. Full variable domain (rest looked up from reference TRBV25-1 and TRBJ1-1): EADIYQTPRYLVIGTGKKITLECSQTMGHDKMYWYQQDPGMELHLIHYSYGVNSTEKGDLSSESTVSRIRTEHFPLTLESARPSHTSQYLCASSEGGQGTEAFFGQGTRLTVV.

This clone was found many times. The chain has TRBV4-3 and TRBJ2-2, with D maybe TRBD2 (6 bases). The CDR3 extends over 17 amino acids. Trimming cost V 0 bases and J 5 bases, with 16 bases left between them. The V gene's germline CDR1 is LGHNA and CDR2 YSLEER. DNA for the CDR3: TGCGCCAGCAGCCAAGATCGACTTGCGACTAGGACCGGGGAGCTGTTTTTT. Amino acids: CASSQDRLATRTGELFF.

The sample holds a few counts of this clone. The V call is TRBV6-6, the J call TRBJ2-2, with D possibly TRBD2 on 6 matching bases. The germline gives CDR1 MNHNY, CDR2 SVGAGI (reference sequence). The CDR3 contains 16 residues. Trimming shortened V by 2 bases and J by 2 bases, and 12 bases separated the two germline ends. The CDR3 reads CASSYPLGLNTGELFF. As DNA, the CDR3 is TGTGCCAGCAGTTACCCTCTAGGACTAAACACCGGGGAGCTGTTTTTT.

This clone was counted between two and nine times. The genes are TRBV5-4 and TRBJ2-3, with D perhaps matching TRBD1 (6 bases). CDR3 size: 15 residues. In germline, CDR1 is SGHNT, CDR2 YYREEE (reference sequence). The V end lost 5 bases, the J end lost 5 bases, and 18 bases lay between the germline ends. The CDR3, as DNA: TGTGCCAGCAGGTCCGGGACAAGCGCTGGAGATACGCAGTATTTT. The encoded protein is CASRSGTSAGDTQYF.